Shown below are 14 T cell receptor beta chains from a single sample sequenced in a study of blood T cell repertoires in COVID-19 (dated by TCRdb to about 2020). Library preparation employed the immunoSEQ multiplex PCR assay. This immuneACCESS table, as held by TCRdb, lists in-frame sequences with V and J called but not all clones. Of the missing ones, under half trace to an unresolved V gene in checked studies; the others have no known cause. Across this sample there are tens of thousands of clones, with approximately 86% seen only once. Roughly 8% of the sample lies in the top ten. What was sequenced was peripheral blood. Every receptor here comes from a man older than 75 with active or convalescent COVID-19.

The rearrangement uses TRBV24-1 and TRBJ1-2; D unclear. V was pared by 1 base and J by 2 bases, with 7 bases between. Germline CDR1 and CDR2: KGHDR and SFDVKD. CDR3 length: 14 amino acids. The CDR3 region has the DNA TGTGCCACCAGTGATTTAACCAGAAACTATGGCTACACCTTC. Translated: CATSDLTRNYGYTF.

The rearrangement links TRBV3-1 (or the pseudogene TRBV3-2) to TRBJ2-2, with D tentatively TRBD2 (6 bases). This CDR3 has 13 amino acids. The germline gives CDR1 LGHDT, CDR2 YNNKEL (reference sequence). Trimming removed 8 bases at V and 4 bases at J, with 11 bases between. The CDR3 protein is CASGGSITGELFF. As DNA, the CDR3 is TGTGCCAGCGGGGGGTCAATCACCGGGGAGCTGTTTTTT.

This chain connects TRBV5-1 to TRBJ1-3; D ambiguous. V shed 0 bases and J shed 0 bases, with 4 bases lying between them. From germline, CDR1 is SGHRS and CDR2 YFSETQ. There are 14 residues in the CDR3. The CDR3 nucleotides read TGCGCCAGCAGCTTGGAGAGCTCTGGAAACACCATATATTTT. The encoded protein is CASSLESSGNTIYF. Full variable domain (remainder filled in from reference TRBV5-1 and TRBJ1-3): KAGVTQTPRYLIKTRGQQVTLSCSPISGHRSVSWYQQTPGQGLQFLFEYFSETQRNKGNFPGRFSGRQFSNSRSEMNVSTLELGDSALYLCASSLESSGNTIYFGEGSWLTVV.

This clone occurred once. The gene calls are TRBV2 and TRBJ2-3; 11 bases fit TRBD1. This CDR3 region has 15 residues. V was clipped by 2 bases and J by 5 bases; unmatched bases: 3. Per germline, CDR1 SNHLY and CDR2 FYNNEI. The CDR3 nucleotides read TGTGCCAGCAGTGAACTTGGGACAGGGGGAGATACGCAGTATTTT. Translating gives CASSELGTGGDTQYF.

The genes are TRBV12-5 and TRBJ2-6; TRBD2 aligns across 7 bases. V shed 7 bases and J 0 bases; nucleotides not matched to a gene: 21. Per germline, CDR1 LGHNT and CDR2 FRNRAP. The CDR3 contains 21 residues. The DNA of the CDR3 is TGTGCTAGTGCCGACGGGGGGACCTCCGGGACTCACCGCTCTGGGGCCAACGTCCTGACTTTC. Translating it yields CASADGGTSGTHRSGANVLTF.

This clone showed up just a few times. V and J are TRBV10-3 and TRBJ2-1; D is perhaps TRBD2 (6 bases). This CDR3 has 15 residues. The germline CDR1 and CDR2 sequences are ENHRY and SYGVKD. The V gene lost 6 bases and the J gene lost 0 bases, with 12 bases spanning the gap. CDR3 coding DNA: TGTGCCATCAGAGGGGAACTAGCCTCCTACAATGAGCAGTTCTTC. This translates into CAIRGELASYNEQFF.

The chain links TRBV2 to TRBJ2-3; 7 bases match TRBD2. Germline values: CDR1 SNHLY, CDR2 FYNNEI. V lost 7 bases and J lost 1; bases outside the gene matches: 5. The CDR3 contains 14 residues. The CDR3 region has the DNA TGTGCCAGCACCCTAGCGGTCCGCACAGATACGCAGTATTTT. Translated, it gives CASTLAVRTDTQYF.

This chain connects TRBV2 to TRBJ1-3; tentatively, D is TRBD1 (6 bases). Germline V lookup: CDR1 SNHLY, CDR2 FYNNEI. The germline V and J ends were trimmed by 8 bases and 0 bases, with 11 bases remaining between them. The CDR3 is 14 amino acids. CDR3 in DNA: TGTGCCAGCCTAACAGGGAGCTCTGGAAACACCATATATTTT. It is translated as CASLTGSSGNTIYF.

The V and J genes are TRBV3-1 (or the pseudogene TRBV3-2) and TRBJ2-5, with 10 bases aligning to TRBD2. This CDR3 is built from 16 residues. Trimming at V came to 1 base and at J to 5 bases, leaving 7 bases not matched to a gene. The germline CDR1 and CDR2 sequences are LGHDT and YNNKEL (reference sequence). In nucleotides, the CDR3 is TGTGCCAGCAGCCAAGTAAGACTAGCGGGTGGGGAGACCCAGTACTTC. Translated, it gives CASSQVRLAGGETQYF.

CDR3 region: CASRPQGKGQHF. The CDR3 region has the DNA TGTGCCAGCAGACCACAGGGGAAGGGCCAGCATTTT. The chain recombines TRBV28 with TRBJ1-5, with 7 positions matching TRBD1. Germline V gene lookup returns CDR1 MDHEN and CDR2 SYDVKM. This CDR3 has 12 amino acids. The J segment lost 12 bases and the V segment lost 6 bases, leaving 8 bases of the junction unmatched.

V and J are TRBV4-2 and TRBJ2-3; D is uncertain. Germline V gives CDR1 LGHNA, CDR2 YNFKEQ. The CDR3 has 14 residues. V was trimmed by 0 bases and J by 1 base, leaving 5 bases between them. Written as DNA, the CDR3 is TGTGCCAGCAGCCAAGAAAGAGGCACAGATACGCAGTATTTT. Encoded protein: CASSQERGTDTQYF.

The CDR3, as DNA: TGCAGTGCTAGTCCGGGGGGTACCGGGGAGCTGTTTTTT. It specifies CSASPGGTGELFF. V gene TRBV20-1 combines with J gene TRBJ2-2; TRBD2 aligns across 7 bases. The length of the CDR3 is 13 residues. Germline V gives CDR1 DFQATT, CDR2 SNEGSKA (reference sequence). The V gene end was trimmed by 3 bases and the J gene end by 5 bases; junction bases not matched to a gene: 3.

As for this clone: Mismatch with germline at one junction end may stem from a read error. V gene TRBV28 combines with J gene TRBJ1-4, with a possible D match to TRBD1 (5 bases). The V gene's germline CDR1 is MDHEN and CDR2 SYDVKM. The CDR3 contains 11 residues. In DNA form, the CDR3 reads TGTGCCAGCAACCCCGGACAAAAGCTGTTTTTT. As protein: CASNPGQKLFF.

This chain links TRBV19 with TRBJ1-2, with 9 bases aligning to TRBD1. J lost 8 bases, V lost 3 bases, and 4 bases had no gene match. CDR3 length: 13 amino acids. CDR1 and CDR2 from the germline V gene are LNHDA and SQIVND (reference sequence). The DNA of the CDR3 is TGTGCCAGTAGTATCGGGACAGGGTTCGGCTACACCTTC. Protein product: CASSIGTGFGYTF. Combining the CDR3 with reference TRBV19 and TRBJ1-2 gives the whole variable domain DGGITQSPKYLFRKEGQNVTLSCEQNLNHDAMYWYRQDPGQGLRLIYYSQIVNDFQKGDIAEGYSVSREKKESFPLTVTSAQKNPTAFYLCASSIGTGFGYTFGSGTRLTVV.